This TCR beta chain was sequenced in a study of PD-1 blockade in classical Hodgkin lymphoma. Study-level points and caveats: Reports described newly diagnosed patients as having lower baseline TCR diversity than healthy donors. Prior to therapy, complete responders displayed diversity much like that of newly diagnosed patients. Differences between repertoires have undefined causes, possibly disease activity or prior therapy.

Relapse after autologous stem cell transplantation occurred in every patient, and brentuximab vedotin exposure varied. Clones were read by immunoSEQ multiplex PCR, and TCRdb kept only the in-frame ones, dropping some. The sample comprises over 25,000 clones, under 90% of which are singletons, and 2% to 3% rests with the top ten. Points on this clone: What it binds is not known.

The source of this sequence is a human donor with classical Hodgkin lymphoma. Sequencing was performed on peripheral blood mononuclear cells (PBMCs), taken at baseline.

The CDR3 bases are TGTGCCAGCAGCTTAGTTCCAGTTGGTGGCTACACCTTC. Translated: CASSLVPVGGYTF. V and J are TRBV7-9 and TRBJ1-2; unclear D gene. The CDR3 extends over 13 amino acids. V gave up 1 base and J gave up 7 bases, with 10 bases separating them. Germline CDR1 and CDR2: SEHNR and FQNEAQ (reference sequence).